This T cell receptor beta chain is from a study of vaccination and CD4 T cells after COVID-19. As for the study in general: Convalescent donors totaled six males and four females, including two who were Hispanic.

Findings of the study overall: For SARS-CoV-2-reactive clonotypes, the median went from about 20 to 38, a nonsignificant increase.

Germline V lookup: CDR1 MNHEY, CDR2 SVGEGT. The CDR3 covers 13 residues. Sequence data for DNA of cultured CD4+ T cells were generated by the Oncomine TCR Beta short-read assay. One entry per CDR3 protein results from TCRdb running MiXCR on the PCR reads. The table lists about 30,000 distinct CDR3 sequences, approximately 62% of them singletons. The treatment denotes: roughly ten-day PBMC culture with coronavirus spike peptide pools or control peptides (ViraFEST assay). Expansion of antigen-specific T cells with peptide pools by ViraFEST preceded sequencing of TCRs. This clonotype was found a few times. Its target is unknown. One end of the junction fails to match germline, which may point to a read error.

Sequenced here: CD4+ T cells from blood, cultured in vitro, sampled after SARS-CoV-2 vaccination. The chain is built from TRBV6-2 or TRBV6-3 and TRBJ2-7; TRBD2 aligns across 12 bases. This clonotype was obtained from a human donor who received a COVID-19 vaccine. The CDR3 region is CVSGGTSGSRLHF. The CDR3 nucleotides are TGTGTCTCGGGAGGGACTAGCGGGTCCCGCCTGCACTTC.